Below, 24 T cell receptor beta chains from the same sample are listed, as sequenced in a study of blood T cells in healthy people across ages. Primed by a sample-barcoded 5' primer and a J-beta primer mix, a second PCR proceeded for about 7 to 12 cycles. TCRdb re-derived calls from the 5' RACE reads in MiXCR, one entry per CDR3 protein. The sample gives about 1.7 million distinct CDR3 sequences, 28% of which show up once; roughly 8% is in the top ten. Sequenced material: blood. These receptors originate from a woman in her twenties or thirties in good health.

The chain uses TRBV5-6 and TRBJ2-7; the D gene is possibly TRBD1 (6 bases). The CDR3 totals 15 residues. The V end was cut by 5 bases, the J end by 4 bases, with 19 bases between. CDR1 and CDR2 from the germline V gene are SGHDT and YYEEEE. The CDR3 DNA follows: TGTGCCAGCAGACCCGGACAGACGTGGGGGTACGAGCAGTACTTC. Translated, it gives CASRPGQTWGYEQYF.

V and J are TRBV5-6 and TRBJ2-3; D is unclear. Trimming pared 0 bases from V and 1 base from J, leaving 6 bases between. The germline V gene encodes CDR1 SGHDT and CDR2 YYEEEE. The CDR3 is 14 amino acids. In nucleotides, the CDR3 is TGTGCCAGCAGCTTGGCCCCCCGCACAGATACGCAGTATTTT. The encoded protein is CASSLAPRTDTQYF. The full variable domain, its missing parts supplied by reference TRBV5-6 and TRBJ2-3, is DAGVTQSPTHLIKTRGQQVTLRCSPKSGHDTVSWYQQALGQGPQFIFQYYEEEERQRGNFPDRFSGHQFPNYSSELNVNALLLGDSALYLCASSLAPRTDTQYFGPGTRLTVL.

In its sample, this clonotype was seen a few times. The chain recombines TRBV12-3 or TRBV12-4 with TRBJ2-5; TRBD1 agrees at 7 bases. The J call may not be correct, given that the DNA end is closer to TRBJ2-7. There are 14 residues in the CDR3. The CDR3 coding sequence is TGTGCCAGCAGGGAAGCGAAAGGGGGCGGCGAGCAGTACTTC. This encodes CASREAKGGGEQYF.

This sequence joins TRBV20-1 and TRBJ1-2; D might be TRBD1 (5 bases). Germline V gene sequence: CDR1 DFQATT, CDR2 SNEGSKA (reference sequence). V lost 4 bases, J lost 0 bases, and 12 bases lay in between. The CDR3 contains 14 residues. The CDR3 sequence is CSATTGLTNYGYTF. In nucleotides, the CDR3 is TGCAGTGCTACTACGGGGCTGACTAACTATGGCTACACCTTC.

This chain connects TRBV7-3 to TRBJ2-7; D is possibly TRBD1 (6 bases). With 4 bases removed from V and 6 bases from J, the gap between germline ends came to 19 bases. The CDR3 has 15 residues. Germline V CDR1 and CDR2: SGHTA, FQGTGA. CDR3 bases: TGTGCCAGCAGCTCCTTTCCAGGGGACGAGTGCGAGCAGTACTTC. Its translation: CASSSFPGDECEQYF. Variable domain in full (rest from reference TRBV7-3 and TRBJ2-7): GAGVSQTPSNKVTEKGKYVELRCDPISGHTALYWYRQSLGQGPEFLIYFQGTGAADDSGLPNDRFFAVRPEGSVSTLKIQRTERGDSAVYLCASSSFPGDECEQYFGPGTRLTVT.

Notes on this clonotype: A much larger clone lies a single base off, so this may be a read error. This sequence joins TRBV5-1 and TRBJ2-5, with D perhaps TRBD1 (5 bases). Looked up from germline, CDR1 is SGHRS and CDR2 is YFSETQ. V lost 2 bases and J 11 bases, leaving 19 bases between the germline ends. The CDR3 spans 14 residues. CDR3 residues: CASSFQGTYNEQYF. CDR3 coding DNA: TGCGCCAGCAGCTTCCAGGGTACCTACAATGAGCAGTACTTC.

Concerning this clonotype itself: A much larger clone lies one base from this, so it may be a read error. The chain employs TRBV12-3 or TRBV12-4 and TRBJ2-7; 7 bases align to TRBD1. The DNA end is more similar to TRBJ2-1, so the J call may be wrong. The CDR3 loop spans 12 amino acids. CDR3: CVSTPTGDEQFF. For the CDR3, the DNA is TGTGTCAGCACTCCCACAGGGGATGAGCAGTTCTTC.

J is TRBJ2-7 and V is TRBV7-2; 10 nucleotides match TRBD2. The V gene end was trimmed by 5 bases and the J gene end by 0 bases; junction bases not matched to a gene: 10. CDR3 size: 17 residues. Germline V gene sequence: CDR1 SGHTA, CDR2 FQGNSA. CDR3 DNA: TGTGCCAGCAGCGCGCCGACTAGCGGGCTCAGCTCCTACGAGCAGTACTTC. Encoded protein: CASSAPTSGLSSYEQYF.

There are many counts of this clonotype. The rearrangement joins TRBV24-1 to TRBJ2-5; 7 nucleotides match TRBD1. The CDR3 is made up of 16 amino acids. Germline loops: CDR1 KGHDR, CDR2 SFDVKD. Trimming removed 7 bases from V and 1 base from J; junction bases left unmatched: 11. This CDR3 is CATSASSGTAQETQYF. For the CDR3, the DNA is TGTGCCACCAGCGCTTCATCCGGGACAGCCCAAGAGACCCAGTACTTC.

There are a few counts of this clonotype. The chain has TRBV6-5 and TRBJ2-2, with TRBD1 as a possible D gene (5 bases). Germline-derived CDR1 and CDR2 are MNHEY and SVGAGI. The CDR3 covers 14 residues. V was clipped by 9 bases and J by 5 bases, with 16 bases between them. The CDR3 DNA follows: TGTGCCAGTTCGCAGGGTACTGGGACCGGGGAGCTGTTTTTT. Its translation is CASSQGTGTGELFF.

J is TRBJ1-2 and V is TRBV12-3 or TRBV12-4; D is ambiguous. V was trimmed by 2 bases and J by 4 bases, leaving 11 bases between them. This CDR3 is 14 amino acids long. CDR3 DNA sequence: TGTGCCAGCAGTTTATCGGCGTCGCTCTATGGCTACACCTTC. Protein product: CASSLSASLYGYTF.

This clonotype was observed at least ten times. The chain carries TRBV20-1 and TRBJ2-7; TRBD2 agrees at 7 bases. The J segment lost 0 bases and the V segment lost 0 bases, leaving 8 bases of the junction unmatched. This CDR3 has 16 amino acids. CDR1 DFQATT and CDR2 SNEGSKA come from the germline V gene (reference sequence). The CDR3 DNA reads TGCAGTGCTAGAGATCGCCTCGGGGGGAGCTCCTACGAGCAGTACTTC. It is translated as CSARDRLGGSSYEQYF.

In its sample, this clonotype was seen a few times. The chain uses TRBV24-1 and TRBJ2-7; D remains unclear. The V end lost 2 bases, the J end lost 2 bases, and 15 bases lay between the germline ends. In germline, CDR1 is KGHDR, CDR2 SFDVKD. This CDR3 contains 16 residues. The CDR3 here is CATSDCLEPHTYEQYF. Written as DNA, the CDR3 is TGTGCCACCAGTGATTGTTTGGAGCCCCATACCTACGAGCAGTACTTC.

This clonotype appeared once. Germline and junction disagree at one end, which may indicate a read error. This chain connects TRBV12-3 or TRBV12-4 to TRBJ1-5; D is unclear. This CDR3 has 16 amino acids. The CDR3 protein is CASSLGWDLGNQSQHF. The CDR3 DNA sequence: TGTGCCAGCAGTTTAGGCTGGGATTTGGGCAATCAGTCCCAGCATTTT.

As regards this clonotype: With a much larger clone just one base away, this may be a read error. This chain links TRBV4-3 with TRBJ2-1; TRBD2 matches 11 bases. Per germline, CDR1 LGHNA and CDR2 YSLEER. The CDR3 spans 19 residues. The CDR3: CASSQDLARSSGRSDERFF. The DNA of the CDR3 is TGCGCCAGCAGCCAAGATTTGGCCCGCTCTAGCGGGAGGAGCGATGAGCGGTTCTTC.

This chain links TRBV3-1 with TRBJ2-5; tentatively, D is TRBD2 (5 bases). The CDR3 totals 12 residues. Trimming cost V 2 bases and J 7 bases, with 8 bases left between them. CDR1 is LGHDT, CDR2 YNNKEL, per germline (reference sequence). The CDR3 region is CASSQNEGTQYF. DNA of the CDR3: TGTGCCAGCAGCCAAAACGAGGGGACCCAGTACTTC.

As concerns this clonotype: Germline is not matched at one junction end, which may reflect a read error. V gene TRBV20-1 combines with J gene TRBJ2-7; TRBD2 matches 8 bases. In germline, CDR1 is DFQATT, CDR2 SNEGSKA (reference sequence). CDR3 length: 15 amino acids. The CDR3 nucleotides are TGCAGTGTTAGAGATAGAACTAGCGGCTCCTACGAGCAGTACTTC. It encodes CSVRDRTSGSYEQYF.

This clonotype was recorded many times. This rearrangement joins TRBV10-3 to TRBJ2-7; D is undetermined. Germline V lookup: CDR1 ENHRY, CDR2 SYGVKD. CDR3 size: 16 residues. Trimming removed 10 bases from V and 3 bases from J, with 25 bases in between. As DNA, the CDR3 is TGTGCCACCCGCGACAACGGCCGGTCGTCGATCTACGAGCAGTACTTC. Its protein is CATRDNGRSSIYEQYF.

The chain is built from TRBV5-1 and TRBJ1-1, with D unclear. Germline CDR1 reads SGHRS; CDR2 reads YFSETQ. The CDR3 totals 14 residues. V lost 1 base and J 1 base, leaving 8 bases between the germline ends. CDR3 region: CASSLLSENTEAFF. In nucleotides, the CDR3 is TGCGCCAGCAGCTTGCTTTCAGAGAACACTGAAGCTTTCTTT.

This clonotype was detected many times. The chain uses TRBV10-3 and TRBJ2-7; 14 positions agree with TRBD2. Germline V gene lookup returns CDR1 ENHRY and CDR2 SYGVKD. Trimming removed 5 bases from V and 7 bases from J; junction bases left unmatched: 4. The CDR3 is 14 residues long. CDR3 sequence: CAISSTSGREEQYF. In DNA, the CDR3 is TGTGCCATCAGTTCGACTAGCGGGAGGGAAGAGCAGTACTTC.

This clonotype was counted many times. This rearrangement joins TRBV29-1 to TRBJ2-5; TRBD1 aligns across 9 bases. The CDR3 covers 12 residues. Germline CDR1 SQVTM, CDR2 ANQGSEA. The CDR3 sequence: CGGTGMEQTQYF. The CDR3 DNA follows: TGCGGGGGGACAGGGATGGAGCAGACCCAGTACTTC.

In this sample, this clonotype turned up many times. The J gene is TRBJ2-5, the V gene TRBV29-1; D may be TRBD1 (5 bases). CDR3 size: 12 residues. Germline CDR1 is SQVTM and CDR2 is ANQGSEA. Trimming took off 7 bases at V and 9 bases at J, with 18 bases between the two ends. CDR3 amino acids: CSARDSQGAQYF. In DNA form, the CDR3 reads TGCAGCGCCCGAGACAGTCAAGGGGCCCAGTACTTC. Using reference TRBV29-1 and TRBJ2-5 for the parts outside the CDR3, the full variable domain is SAVISQKPSRDICQRGTSLTIQCQVDSQVTMMFWYRQQPGQSLTLIATANQGSEATYESGFVIDKFPISRPNLTFSTLTVSNMSPEDSSIYLCSARDSQGAQYFGPGTRLLVL.

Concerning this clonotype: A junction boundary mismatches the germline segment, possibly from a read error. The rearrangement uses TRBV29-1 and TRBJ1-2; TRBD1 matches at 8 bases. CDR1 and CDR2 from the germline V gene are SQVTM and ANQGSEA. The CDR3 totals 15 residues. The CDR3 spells CSVEAYRDRNGGCTF. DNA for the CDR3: TGCAGCGTTGAAGCCTACCGGGACAGGAATGGTGGCTGCACCTTC.

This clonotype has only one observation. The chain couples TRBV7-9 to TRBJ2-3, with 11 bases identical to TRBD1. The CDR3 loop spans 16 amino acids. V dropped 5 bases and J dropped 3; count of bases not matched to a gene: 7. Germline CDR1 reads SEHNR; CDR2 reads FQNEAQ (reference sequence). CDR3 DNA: TGTGCCAGCAGCAACCGGACAGGGGGCAGAACAGATACGCAGTATTTT. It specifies CASSNRTGGRTDTQYF.